A selection of T cell receptor beta chains follows, all from one sample in a study of shared clonotypes between healthy human individuals. Assay: immunoSEQ multiplex PCR; the TCRdb copy retains only in-frame clones and omits some. The data contain approximately 700,000 clones, 60% to 75% of them singletons. Sample: memory CD4+ T cells sorted from blood. Every receptor here comes from a woman in her twenties or thirties in good health. Both conserved end residues are part of each CDR3. A D gene is named only where the DNA matches it firmly. Clone size appears in some rows only: once, few, many, or a class for an expanded clone.

d_call | clone_size | j_call | v_call | cdr3_aa | cdr3_nt
TRBD1 | . | TRBJ2-1 | TRBV29-1 | CSVASDRGVNEQFF | TGCAGCGTTGCCTCGGACAGGGGGGTAAATGAGCAGTTCTTC
. | . | TRBJ2-7 | TRBV18 | CASSPQEDEQYF | TGTGCCAGCTCACCACAGGAGGACGAGCAGTACTTC
. | few | TRBJ2-7 | TRBV10-3 | CAISRDYEQYF | TGTGCCATCAGTCGGGACTACGAGCAGTACTTC
. | once | TRBJ2-7 | TRBV28 | CASRPGTSYEQYF | TGTGCCAGCAGACCTGGGACTTCCTACGAGCAGTACTTC
. | . | TRBJ2-1 | TRBV5-1 | CASRTQAGGSYNEQFF | TGCGCCAGCAGAACGCAAGCAGGTGGTTCCTACAATGAGCAGTTCTTC
TRBD1 | . | TRBJ2-5 | TRBV7-2 | CASSLQTGAFETQYF | TGTGCCAGCAGCTTACAGACAGGGGCTTTTGAGACCCAGTACTTC
. | many | TRBJ2-1 | TRBV2 | CASNRAAGAYNEQFF | TGTGCCAGCAACCGAGCCGCCGGTGCCTACAATGAGCAGTTCTTC
. | . | TRBJ2-1 | TRBV28 | CASSKLETRRDEQFF | TGTGCCAGCAGTAAGTTGGAGACTAGGCGCGATGAGCAGTTCTTC
. | once | TRBJ1-5 | TRBV15 | CATSRDYSGPNQPQHF | TGTGCCACCAGCAGAGATTACAGTGGCCCGAATCAGCCCCAGCATTTT
. | . | TRBJ2-5 | TRBV18 | CASSPRAQAASQETQYF | TGTGCCAGCTCACCACGGGCACAGGCTGCGAGCCAAGAGACCCAGTACTTC
. | . | TRBJ1-1 | TRBV2 | CASRVLNTEAFF | TGTGCCAGCCGGGTCTTGAACACTGAAGCTTTCTTT
. | . | TRBJ2-2 | TRBV7-9 | CASHGQLNTGELFF | TGTGCCAGTCATGGACAACTAAACACCGGGGAGCTGTTTTTT
TRBD1 | . | TRBJ2-2 | TRBV9 | CASSVGNRGRTGELFF | TGTGCCAGCAGCGTAGGAAACAGGGGGCGTACCGGGGAGCTGTTTTTT
. | . | TRBJ2-3 | TRBV10-1 | CASSVDASTDTQYF | TGCGCCAGCAGTGTAGACGCGAGCACAGATACGCAGTATTTT
. | . | TRBJ2-6 | TRBV28 | CASSLGAEGSGANVLTF | TGTGCCAGCAGTTTGGGGGCTGAGGGCTCTGGGGCCAACGTCCTGACTTTC
. | . | TRBJ1-2 | TRBV28 | CASRRGTEDYGYTF | TGTGCCAGCAGGCGGGGGACGGAGGACTATGGCTACACCTTC
. | . | TRBJ1-4 | TRBV11-3 | CASSLVKPQDSNEKLFF | TGTGCCAGCAGCTTAGTTAAGCCGCAGGACTCTAATGAAAAACTGTTTTTT
. | . | TRBJ1-4 | TRBV28 | CASSSIAGRGKREKLFF | TGTGCCAGCAGTTCGATTGCGGGTCGCGGGAAGCGTGAAAAACTGTTTTTT
. | many | TRBJ2-1 | TRBV9 | CASSQLGTLYNEQFF | TGTGCCAGCAGCCAACTAGGGACATTATACAATGAGCAGTTCTTC
TRBD2 | . | TRBJ2-4 | TRBV6-6 | CASSPGTSEAKNIQYF | TGTGCCAGCAGTCCCGGCACTAGCGAAGCCAAAAACATTCAGTACTTC
. | . | TRBJ2-3 | TRBV7-8 | CASSRLADTQYF | TGTGCCAGCAGTCGACTAGCAGATACGCAGTATTTT
TRBD1 | . | TRBJ2-3 | TRBV5-1 | CASSFSPGQGEYTQYF | TGCGCCAGCAGCTTCTCCCCGGGACAGGGGGAATATACGCAGTATTTT
. | . | TRBJ2-1 | TRBV4-2 | CASSQGSGPMVEQFF | TGTGCCAGCAGCCAAGGCAGCGGGCCCATGGTCGAGCAGTTCTTC
. | . | TRBJ2-7 | TRBV27 | CASSPRSGSIYEQYF | TGTGCCAGCAGTCCTAGATCCGGGAGCATATACGAGCAGTACTTC
TRBD1 | few | TRBJ2-1 | TRBV5-1 | CASSPGQAYNEQFF | TGCGCCAGCAGCCCGGGACAGGCCTACAATGAGCAGTTCTTC
TRBD2 | . | TRBJ2-7 | TRBV16 | CASSQSASGRLGSYEQYF | TGTGCCAGCAGCCAATCGGCTAGCGGGAGGTTGGGCTCCTACGAGCAGTACTTC
TRBD1 | . | TRBJ2-5 | TRBV4-1 | CASSQVPTGRETQYF | TGCGCCAGCAGCCAAGTCCCGACAGGGAGAGAGACCCAGTACTTC
. | . | TRBJ2-5 | TRBV27 | CASSLLGLRGVRGTQYF | TGTGCCAGCAGTTTATTGGGGCTAAGAGGGGTCCGGGGGACCCAGTACTTC
. | . | TRBJ1-4 | TRBV7-2 | CASSLDSGSEKLFF | TGTGCCAGCAGCTTAGATTCTGGGAGCGAAAAACTGTTTTTT
. | few | TRBJ1-4 | TRBV6-5 | CASSRTASNEKLFF | TGTGCCAGCAGTCGGACAGCATCTAATGAAAAACTGTTTTTT
TRBD1 | . | TRBJ1-5 | TRBV6-1 | CASGGQGARQPQHF | TGTGCCAGCGGGGGACAGGGGGCGCGTCAGCCCCAGCATTTT
. | . | TRBJ1-2 | TRBV6-5 | CASSYSGGVTYGYTF | TGTGCCAGCAGTTACTCAGGGGGGGTGACCTATGGCTACACCTTC
. | . | TRBJ2-7 | TRBV21-1 | CASSRRPRGLSSYEQYF | TGTGCCAGCAGCAGGAGGCCCAGGGGGCTGAGCTCCTACGAGCAGTACTTC
. | . | TRBJ2-3 | TRBV2 | CESSKTSTDTQYF | TGTGAAAGCTCCAAGACTAGCACAGATACGCAGTATTTT
. | . | TRBJ2-5 | TRBV5-1 | CASSLEETQYF | TGCGCCAGCAGTCTAGAGGAGACCCAGTACTTC
. | . | TRBJ2-5 | TRBV5-6 | CASSWDRGRETQYF | TGTGCCAGCAGCTGGGATCGGGGCCGGGAGACCCAGTACTTC
. | few | TRBJ2-2 | TRBV5-1 | CASSLFRTTNTGELFF | TGCGCCAGCAGCTTGTTTCGGACTACTAACACCGGGGAGCTGTTTTTT
TRBD1 | . | TRBJ2-3 | TRBV5-1 | CASSLVGTGAVDTQYF | TGCGCCAGCAGCTTGGTAGGGACAGGGGCTGTAGATACGCAGTATTTT
TRBD1 | few | TRBJ1-1 | TRBV27 | CASSARTGVNTEAFF | TGTGCCAGCAGCGCCCGGACAGGGGTGAACACTGAAGCTTTCTTT
. | . | TRBJ2-6 | TRBV5-1 | CASSLQGAGANVLTF | TGCGCCAGCAGCCTGCAGGGAGCCGGGGCCAACGTCCTGACTTTC
. | . | TRBJ2-2 | TRBV19 | CASSRDNTGELFF | TGTGCCAGTAGTAGGGACAACACCGGGGAGCTGTTTTTT
. | . | TRBJ2-7 | TRBV28 | CASSLGGLTYEQYF | TGTGCCAGCAGTTTGGGCGGACTTACCTACGAGCAGTACTTC
. | . | TRBJ2-2 | TRBV5-1 | CASSLAVGNTGELFF | TGCGCCAGCAGCTTGGCCGTCGGCAACACCGGGGAGCTGTTTTTT
. | . | TRBJ2-5 | TRBV14 | CASSRLGRLWETQYF | TGTGCCAGCAGCCGACTCGGACGTCTGTGGGAGACCCAGTACTTC
. | few | TRBJ1-2 | TRBV7-9 | CASSLAQNGYTF | TGTGCCAGCAGCTTAGCTCAAAATGGCTACACCTTC
TRBD2 | . | TRBJ2-3 | TRBV5-4 | CASSLGAGGPTSDTQYF | TGTGCCAGCAGCTTGGGTGCGGGAGGGCCCACCTCAGATACGCAGTATTTT
. | . | TRBJ2-5 | TRBV5-4 | CASRDLVRGTNRETQYF | TGTGCCAGCAGGGACCTCGTCCGCGGGACCAATCGAGAGACCCAGTACTTC
. | . | TRBJ2-7 | TRBV6-6 | CASSYDRSSSYEQYF | TGTGCCAGCAGTTACGATCGGTCCAGCTCCTACGAGCAGTACTTC
. | . | TRBJ1-1 | TRBV2 | CASSERSPRANTEAFF | TGTGCCAGCAGTGAAAGGTCCCCCAGGGCGAACACTGAAGCTTTCTTT
TRBD1 | . | TRBJ2-5 | TRBV29-1 | CSARQGQETQYF | TGCAGCGCTCGACAGGGGCAAGAGACCCAGTACTTC
. | . | TRBJ1-3 | TRBV5-1 | CASSLAGSSSGNTIYF | TGCGCCAGCAGCTTGGCCGGCAGCTCCTCTGGAAACACCATATATTTT